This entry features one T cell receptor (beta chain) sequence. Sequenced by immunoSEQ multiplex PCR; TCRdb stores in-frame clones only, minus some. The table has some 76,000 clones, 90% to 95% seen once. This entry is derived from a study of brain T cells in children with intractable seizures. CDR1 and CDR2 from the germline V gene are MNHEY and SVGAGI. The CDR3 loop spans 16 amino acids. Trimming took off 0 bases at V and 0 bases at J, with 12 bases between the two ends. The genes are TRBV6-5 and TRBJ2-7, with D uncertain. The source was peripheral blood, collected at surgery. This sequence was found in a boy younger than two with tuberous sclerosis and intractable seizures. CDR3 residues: CASSYSGTASSYEQYF. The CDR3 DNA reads TGTGCCAGCAGTTACTCAGGCACAGCGAGCTCCTACGAGCAGTACTTC.